Shown below are 23 T cell receptor beta chains from a single sample sequenced in a study of T cell repertoires in cytomegalovirus infection. TCRdb processed the reads anew with MiXCR; each CDR3 protein has one entry. This table holds some 680,000 distinct CDR3 sequences, roughly a third found once. The sequencing sample was made of PBMCs. These TCRs come from a human donor in good health (CMV status not recorded). Some clones in this sample may be carry-over from other donors' samples.

The rearrangement joins TRBV28 to TRBJ2-3; 9 bases match TRBD1. CDR1 MDHEN and CDR2 SYDVKM come from the germline V gene. Trimming took 3 bases from V and 0 from J; bases not matched to a gene: 4. This CDR3 spans 16 amino acids. The CDR3: CASSFPGTGSTDTQYF. DNA of the CDR3: TGTGCCAGCAGTTTCCCCGGGACAGGGAGCACAGATACGCAGTATTTT.

This chain connects TRBV12-3 or TRBV12-4 to TRBJ1-1, with D perhaps TRBD1 (5 bases). This CDR3 spans 15 amino acids. V lost 6 bases and J lost 6, with 20 bases in between. The CDR3 bases are TGTGCCAGCAGCCCTTATTTATTCCTGGGGGCTGAAGCTTTCTTT. It encodes CASSPYLFLGAEAFF.

The gene calls are TRBV6-2 or TRBV6-3 and TRBJ2-7; possible D gene TRBD1, 6 bases. This CDR3 spans 14 amino acids. Germline assignment: CDR1 MNHEY and CDR2 SVGEGT. Trimming took off 7 bases at V and 0 bases at J, with 13 bases between the two ends. The DNA of the CDR3 is TGTGCCAGCAAAATCATGACAGGCTCCTACGAGCAGTACTTC. Amino acid sequence: CASKIMTGSYEQYF.

This chain uses TRBV4-3 with TRBJ2-7; no clear D. Between the trimmed V and J ends, which lost 2 bases and 4 bases, there was a span of 9 bases. Germline assignment: CDR1 LGHNA and CDR2 YSLEER. The CDR3 sequence is 13 residues long. CDR3 amino acids: CASSQTQAYEQYF. The CDR3 DNA follows: TGCGCCAGCAGCCAAACTCAGGCTTACGAGCAGTACTTC.

This chain uses TRBV5-1 with TRBJ1-2; D may be TRBD1 (5 bases). The V end was cut by 0 bases, the J end by 3 bases, with 12 bases between. CDR3 length: 15 amino acids. Germline V lookup: CDR1 SGHRS, CDR2 YFSETQ. The CDR3 region is CASSLVGREDYGYTF. The CDR3 coding sequence is TGCGCCAGCAGCTTGGTTGGCAGGGAAGACTATGGCTACACCTTC.

V and J are TRBV28 and TRBJ2-5; D is unclear. Trimming left V 1 base short and J 5 bases short, with 8 bases between. The germline CDR1 and CDR2 sequences are MDHEN and SYDVKM. This CDR3 is built from 13 residues. This CDR3 is CASSLYPDETQYF. In nucleotides, the CDR3 is TGTGCCAGCAGTTTATACCCAGATGAGACCCAGTACTTC.

There are many counts of this clonotype. The chain joins TRBV7-9 to TRBJ2-7; no firm D call. V was clipped by 3 bases and J by 0 bases, with 9 bases between them. Per the germline V gene, CDR1 is SEHNR and CDR2 is FQNEAQ (reference sequence). This CDR3 region has 14 residues. CDR3 residues: CASSFGRYSYEQYF. The CDR3, as DNA: TGTGCCAGCAGCTTCGGACGGTACTCCTACGAGCAGTACTTC.

V and J are TRBV27 and TRBJ2-3, with 8 bases identical to TRBD2. The V gene's germline CDR1 is MNHEY and CDR2 SMNVEV (reference sequence). CDR3 length: 16 residues. V gave up 4 bases and J gave up 5 bases; unmatched junction bases: 11. CDR3 sequence reads: CASSSPGSGDRDTQYF. For the CDR3, the DNA is TGTGCCAGCAGTTCCCCGGGTAGCGGGGACCGAGATACGCAGTATTTT.

This clonotype was found a few times. V is TRBV28 and J is TRBJ1-5; 7 nucleotides line up with TRBD1. V trimming: 2 bases; J trimming: 6 bases; junction bases outside the gene matches: 13. There are 17 residues in the CDR3. The germline V gene has CDR1 MDHEN and CDR2 SYDVKM. The CDR3 here is CASSLGQDIRIGQPQHF. CDR3 nucleotides: TGTGCCAGCAGTTTAGGACAGGACATACGGATTGGTCAGCCCCAGCATTTT. The complete variable domain, with remaining parts taken from reference TRBV28 and TRBJ1-5, reads DVKVTQSSRYLVKRTGEKVFLECVQDMDHENMFWYRQDPGLGLRLIYFSYDVKMKEKGDIPEGYSVSREKKERFSLILESASTNQTSMYLCASSLGQDIRIGQPQHFGDGTRLSIL.

The DNA for the CDR3 is TGCGCCAGCAGCTTTTCGGGACAGGGGTATGGGGAAGAGACCCAGTACTTC. The encoded protein is CASSFSGQGYGEETQYF. This chain joins TRBV5-1 and TRBJ2-5, with 10 bases that match TRBD1. The V gene end was trimmed by 2 bases and the J gene end by 3 bases; junction bases not matched to a gene: 10. Germline CDR1 is SGHRS and CDR2 is YFSETQ. This CDR3 contains 17 residues.

J is TRBJ1-4 and V is TRBV6-1, with 7 bases identical to TRBD1. The CDR3 runs to 15 residues. Losses at the gene ends were 5 bases for V and 1 base for J; bases not matched to a gene: 4. Germline CDR1 is MNHNS and CDR2 is SASEGT. DNA for the CDR3: TGTGCCAGCAGTTTCCACAGGGGAACTAATGAAAAACTGTTTTTT. Translating gives CASSFHRGTNEKLFF.

This chain uses TRBV15 with TRBJ1-3, with TRBD1 matching over 7 bases. From germline, CDR1 is LNHNV and CDR2 YYDKDF (reference sequence). V lost 9 bases, J lost 6 bases, and 8 bases stayed unmatched. The CDR3 is 13 amino acids. The CDR3 reads CATAGGRENTIYF. The CDR3 DNA follows: TGTGCCACAGCAGGGGGACGAGAAAACACCATATATTTT.

This clonotype showed up just a few times. The chain combines TRBV12-3 or TRBV12-4 with TRBJ1-1; D unclear. V was pared by 3 bases and J by 5 bases, with 10 bases between. The CDR3 is made up of 13 amino acids. CDR3 region: CASSFVLETEAFF. The CDR3, as DNA: TGTGCCAGCAGTTTTGTCCTGGAGACTGAAGCTTTCTTT.

This clonotype occurred a few times. This chain links TRBV20-1 with TRBJ2-7, with TRBD2 matching 11 bases. The ends lost 6 bases at V and 12 bases at J; junction bases unmatched: 7. The germline V gene has CDR1 DFQATT and CDR2 SNEGSKA (reference sequence). The CDR3 length is 11 residues. CDR3 sequence: CSARLAGGLYF. CDR3 in DNA: TGCAGTGCCCGTCTAGCGGGAGGATTGTACTTC.

The chain joins TRBV6-2 or TRBV6-3 to TRBJ1-1; tentatively, D is TRBD1 (6 bases). With 1 base removed from V and 9 bases from J, the gap between germline ends came to 18 bases. This CDR3 contains 15 residues. Germline V gene sequence: CDR1 MNHEY, CDR2 SVGEGT. CDR3 nucleotides: TGTGCCAGCAGTTACTTAACCCAGGGGCCCGATCAAGCTTTCTTT. Translating gives CASSYLTQGPDQAFF.

V gene TRBV28 combines with J gene TRBJ1-5; 9 positions agree with TRBD1. The V and J ends lost 7 bases and 7 bases, in that order; junction bases with no gene match: 14. The germline gives CDR1 MDHEN, CDR2 SYDVKM. The CDR3 sequence is 16 residues long. The CDR3 DNA sequence: TGTGCCAGCACCCTCTTCGGACAGGGGAAAGGGCAGCCCCAGCATTTT. Its translation: CASTLFGQGKGQPQHF. The full variable domain, its missing parts supplied by reference TRBV28 and TRBJ1-5, is DVKVTQSSRYLVKRTGEKVFLECVQDMDHENMFWYRQDPGLGLRLIYFSYDVKMKEKGDIPEGYSVSREKKERFSLILESASTNQTSMYLCASTLFGQGKGQPQHFGDGTRLSIL.

This clonotype appeared once. This sequence joins TRBV5-1 and TRBJ2-3, with TRBD2 matching over 7 bases. The CDR3 spans 16 residues. V lost 2 bases to trimming and J lost 2 bases; unmatched junction nucleotides: 8. Germline CDR1 SGHRS, CDR2 YFSETQ. The CDR3 spells CASSFGRTSATDTQYF. In nucleotides, the CDR3 is TGCGCCAGCAGCTTCGGCCGAACTAGCGCCACAGATACGCAGTATTTT.

In this sample, this clonotype turned up a few times. The chain employs TRBV27 and TRBJ2-7; possible D gene TRBD1, 5 bases. Trimming pared 0 bases from V and 1 base from J, leaving 13 bases between. CDR3 length: 16 amino acids. The V gene's germline CDR1 is MNHEY and CDR2 SMNVEV (reference sequence). CDR3 in amino acids: CASSLSSDSPSYEQYF. In DNA form, the CDR3 reads TGTGCCAGCAGTTTATCGTCCGACAGCCCTTCCTACGAGCAGTACTTC.

This sequence joins TRBV19 and TRBJ2-1; no clear D gene. The germline V gene has CDR1 LNHDA and CDR2 SQIVND (reference sequence). V was trimmed by 5 bases and J by 4 bases, leaving 18 bases between them. The CDR3 is 16 amino acids. The CDR3 sequence is CASSSSRRAIYNEQFF. DNA of the CDR3: TGTGCCAGTAGTTCCTCCCGACGGGCAATTTACAATGAGCAGTTCTTC.

This clonotype turned up a few times. The chain has TRBV6-5 and TRBJ1-3; D is perhaps TRBD1 (5 bases). Germline V gene sequence: CDR1 MNHEY, CDR2 SVGAGI. The CDR3 runs to 17 residues. V was cut by 2 bases and J by 1 base, with 15 bases left in between. The chain's CDR3 is CASSYGGRGKSGNTIYF. DNA of the CDR3: TGTGCCAGCAGTTACGGGGGACGCGGGAAATCTGGAAACACCATATATTTT.

This clonotype was counted many times. The chain has TRBV7-2 and TRBJ1-3, with 11 bases lining up with TRBD1. J lost 4 bases, V lost 3 bases, and 8 bases had no gene match. The germline V gene encodes CDR1 SGHTA and CDR2 FQGNSA. CDR3 length: 17 amino acids. CDR3 coding DNA: TGTGCCAGCAGCTTGGCCGGGACAGGGGGGACCGGAAACACCATATATTTT. It codes for CASSLAGTGGTGNTIYF.

This clonotype came up many times. This CDR3 is CASSLSPLFFRGSNEKLFF. In DNA form, the CDR3 reads TGTGCCAGTAGTCTATCGCCTCTTTTCTTTCGGGGGTCGAACGAAAAACTGTTTTTT. The rearrangement joins TRBV19 to TRBJ1-4, with D possibly being TRBD1 (5 bases). CDR1 and CDR2 from the germline V gene are LNHDA and SQIVND (reference sequence). With 5 bases removed from V and 8 bases from J, the gap between germline ends came to 30 bases. The CDR3 has 19 residues. Complete variable domain (other parts from reference TRBV19 and TRBJ1-4): DGGITQSPKYLFRKEGQNVTLSCEQNLNHDAMYWYRQDPGQGLRLIYYSQIVNDFQKGDIAEGYSVSREKKESFPLTVTSAQKNPTAFYLCASSLSPLFFRGSNEKLFFGSGTQLSVL.

This clonotype was seen a few times. J is TRBJ2-7 and V is TRBV6-8, with TRBD2 identical over 13 bases. The CDR3 contains 15 residues. V was clipped by 2 bases and J by 9 bases; unmatched bases: 7. Germline CDR1 reads MNHGY; CDR2 reads SAAAGT. CDR3 residues: CASSYAGTSGKVQYF. The CDR3 coding sequence is TGTGCCAGCAGTTACGCTGGGACTAGCGGGAAGGTGCAGTACTTC.